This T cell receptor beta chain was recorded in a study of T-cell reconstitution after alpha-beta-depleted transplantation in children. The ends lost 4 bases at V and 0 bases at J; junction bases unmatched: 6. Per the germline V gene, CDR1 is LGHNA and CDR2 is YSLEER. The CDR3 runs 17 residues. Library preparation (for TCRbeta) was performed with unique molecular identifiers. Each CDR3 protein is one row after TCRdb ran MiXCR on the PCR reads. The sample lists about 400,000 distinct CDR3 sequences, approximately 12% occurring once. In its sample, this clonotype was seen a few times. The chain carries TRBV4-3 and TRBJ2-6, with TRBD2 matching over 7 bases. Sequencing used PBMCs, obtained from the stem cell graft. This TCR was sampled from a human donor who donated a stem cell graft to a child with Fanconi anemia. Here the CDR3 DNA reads TGCGCCAGCAGCCCCGACGGGGGGACCTCTGGGGCCAACGTCCTGACTTTC. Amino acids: CASSPDGGTSGANVLTF.